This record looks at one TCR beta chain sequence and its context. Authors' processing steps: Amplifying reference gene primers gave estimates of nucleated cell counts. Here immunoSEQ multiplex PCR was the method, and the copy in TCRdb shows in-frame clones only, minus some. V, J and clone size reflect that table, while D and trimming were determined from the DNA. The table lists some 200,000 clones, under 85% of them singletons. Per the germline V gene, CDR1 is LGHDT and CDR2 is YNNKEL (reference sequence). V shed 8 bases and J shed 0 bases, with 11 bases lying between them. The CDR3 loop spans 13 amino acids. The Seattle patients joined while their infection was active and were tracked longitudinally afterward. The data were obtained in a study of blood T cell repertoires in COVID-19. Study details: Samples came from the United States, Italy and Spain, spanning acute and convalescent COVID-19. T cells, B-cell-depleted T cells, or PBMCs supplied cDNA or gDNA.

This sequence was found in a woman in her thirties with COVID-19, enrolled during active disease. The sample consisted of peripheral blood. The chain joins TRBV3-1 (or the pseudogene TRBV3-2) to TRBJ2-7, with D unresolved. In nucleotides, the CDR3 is TGTGCCAGCCTCAGCGAACCCTCCTACGAGCAGTACTTC. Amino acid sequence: CASLSEPSYEQYF.